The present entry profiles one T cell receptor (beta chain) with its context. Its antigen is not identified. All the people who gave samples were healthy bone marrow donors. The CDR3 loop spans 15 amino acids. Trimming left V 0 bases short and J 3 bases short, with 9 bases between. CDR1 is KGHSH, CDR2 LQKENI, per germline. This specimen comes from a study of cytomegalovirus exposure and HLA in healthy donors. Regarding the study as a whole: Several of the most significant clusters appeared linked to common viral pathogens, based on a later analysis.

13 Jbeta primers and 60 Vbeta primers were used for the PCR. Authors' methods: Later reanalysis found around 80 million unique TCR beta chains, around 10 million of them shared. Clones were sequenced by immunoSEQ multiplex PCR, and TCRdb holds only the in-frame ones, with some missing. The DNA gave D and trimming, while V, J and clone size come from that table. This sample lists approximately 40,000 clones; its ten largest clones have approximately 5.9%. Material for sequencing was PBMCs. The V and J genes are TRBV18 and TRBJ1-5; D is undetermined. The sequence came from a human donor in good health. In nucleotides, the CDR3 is TGTGCCAGCTCACCACCGGGAGGCGCCAATCAGCCCCAGCATTTT. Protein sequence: CASSPPGGANQPQHF.